This T cell receptor beta chain was found in a study of CD8+CD57+ T cells in acquired aplastic anemia. About the study: Sorted cells (CD4+ and CD8+) yielded DNA amounts that averaged about 3.1 ug. Study-level results: Patients had under 30 CD8+ CDR3 sequences in common with controls (the shared set).

Investigators profiled TCR beta VDJ and CDR3 from genomic DNA template. One entry per CDR3 protein results from TCRdb running MiXCR on the reads. The sample lists roughly 160,000 distinct CDR3 sequences, 71% occurring once. To note about this clonotype: The antigen remains unidentified.

The CDR3 totals 14 residues. Looked up from germline, CDR1 is SGHVS and CDR2 is FQNEAQ. Trimming removed 0 bases at V and 11 bases at J, with 11 bases between. Individuals selected for sequencing had exhibited CD8+CD57+ cell expansion on flow cytometry. Among the patients, none had received any therapy at the time of blood sampling. Source material: sorted CD4+, CD8+, or CD8+CD57+ T cells (not recorded which) from PBMCs. The receptor comes from a human donor with aplastic anemia. The gene calls are TRBV7-8 and TRBJ1-6; D is undetermined. As DNA, the CDR3 is TGTGCCAGCAGCTTAGCGGACTACGCAACACCCCTCCACTTT. It encodes CASSLADYATPLHF.